One and the same sample provided the 4 T cell receptor beta chains below, sequenced in a study of response to subunit inactivated influenza vaccine. TCRdb itself ran the RT-PCR reads through MiXCR, one entry per CDR3 protein. The top ten clones hold around 14% of a sample with under 550,000 distinct CDR3 sequences, 7.2% of them seen once. This material consisted of PBMCs from blood, taken approximately 25 months after vaccination. These receptor sequences come from a man between 50 and 75 years old who received an inactivated influenza vaccine.

The chain has TRBV12-3 or TRBV12-4 and TRBJ2-1; 7 positions match TRBD2. The CDR3 is made up of 15 amino acids. J gave up 7 bases and V 7 bases, and 13 bases lay outside the gene matches. The CDR3 loop is CASTTRAASGNEQFF. The CDR3 region has the DNA TGTGCCAGCACCACTCGAGCGGCTAGCGGTAATGAGCAGTTCTTC.

The chain employs TRBV14 and TRBJ2-1; D uncertain. Between the trimmed V and J ends, which lost 2 bases and 1 base, there was a span of 12 bases. Germline V gene sequence: CDR1 SGHDN, CDR2 FVKESK. CDR3 length: 16 residues. The CDR3 reads CASSQFFEPSYNEQFF. CDR3 nucleotide sequence: TGTGCCAGCAGCCAATTCTTTGAGCCTTCCTACAATGAGCAGTTCTTC.

This clonotype was observed many times. V gene TRBV7-9 combines with J gene TRBJ1-1; 9 nucleotides match TRBD1. The CDR3 runs 14 residues. Germline V gene data show CDR1 as SEHNR and CDR2 as FQNEAQ (reference sequence). J lost 3 bases, V lost 5 bases, and 4 bases had no gene match. CDR3 DNA sequence: TGTGCCAGCAGCCCACAGGGGGCGTACACTGAAGCTTTCTTT. Protein product: CASSPQGAYTEAFF.

This clonotype was counted only a few times. V and J are TRBV7-2 and TRBJ2-3; D is unclear. The CDR3 has 15 residues. V gave up 0 bases and J gave up 1 base, with 8 bases separating them. The germline gives CDR1 SGHTA, CDR2 FQGNSA. The CDR3 nucleotides read TGTGCCAGCAGCTTAGCCTTTGGAGGCACAGATACGCAGTATTTT. Its protein product is CASSLAFGGTDTQYF.